This T cell receptor (beta chain) was obtained from a study of blood T cell repertoires in COVID-19. Generated by immunoSEQ multiplex PCR, the TCRdb table keeps only in-frame clones and is missing some. Of 90,000 to 150,000 clones in the sample, 75% to 90% were seen once. Germline V gene sequence: CDR1 MDHEN, CDR2 SYDVKM. This CDR3 has 14 residues. Trimming shortened V by 4 bases and J by 2 bases, and 11 bases separated the two germline ends. The clonotype originates from a human donor in a cohort sampled during active COVID-19. The source material was peripheral blood. This chain uses TRBV28 with TRBJ2-5, with D unclear. The CDR3 region has the DNA TGTGCCAGCAGTTATCACGGTACTCAAGAGACCCAGTACTTC. Amino acids: CASSYHGTQETQYF. The variable domain in full, completed from reference TRBV28 and TRBJ2-5, reads DVKVTQSSRYLVKRTGEKVFLECVQDMDHENMFWYRQDPGLGLRLIYFSYDVKMKEKGDIPEGYSVSREKKERFSLILESASTNQTSMYLCASSYHGTQETQYFGPGTRLLVL.